This T cell receptor beta chain was sequenced during a study of identical twins. Study-wide results and limits: Those out-of-frame alpha sequences shared by twins showed an excess of low generation probability. Insertions were fewer in abundant cord blood beta clonotypes, whereas memory repertoires showed none of this pattern.

TCRdb redid the calling of the 5' RACE reads with MiXCR, one entry per CDR3 protein. There are 430,000 or so distinct CDR3 sequences in the sample; roughly a quarter occur only once, and about 3% lies in the top ten. This clonotype was seen more than once but under ten times. Its antigen is unidentified. The trim removed 2 bases at V and 3 bases at J, leaving 4 bases unmatched. The CDR3 covers 13 residues. Germline CDR1 DFQATT, CDR2 SNEGSKA (reference sequence). The same specimen was also included in a second study, on T cells expressing NK-cell markers. As reported in that work: It was sorted CD3+CD56-NKG2C+, CD3+CD56+NKG2C- and CD3+CD56+NKG2C+ T cells that provided the TCR beta repertoires.

The receptor comes from a woman younger than 35 in good health. The chain joins TRBV20-1 to TRBJ2-7, with TRBD2 identical over 7 bases. The sample consisted of CD4+ T cells sorted from blood. The CDR3 DNA follows: TGCAGTGCTAGAAGAGGGAGGGGCTACGAGCAGTACTTC. Translation: CSARRGRGYEQYF.